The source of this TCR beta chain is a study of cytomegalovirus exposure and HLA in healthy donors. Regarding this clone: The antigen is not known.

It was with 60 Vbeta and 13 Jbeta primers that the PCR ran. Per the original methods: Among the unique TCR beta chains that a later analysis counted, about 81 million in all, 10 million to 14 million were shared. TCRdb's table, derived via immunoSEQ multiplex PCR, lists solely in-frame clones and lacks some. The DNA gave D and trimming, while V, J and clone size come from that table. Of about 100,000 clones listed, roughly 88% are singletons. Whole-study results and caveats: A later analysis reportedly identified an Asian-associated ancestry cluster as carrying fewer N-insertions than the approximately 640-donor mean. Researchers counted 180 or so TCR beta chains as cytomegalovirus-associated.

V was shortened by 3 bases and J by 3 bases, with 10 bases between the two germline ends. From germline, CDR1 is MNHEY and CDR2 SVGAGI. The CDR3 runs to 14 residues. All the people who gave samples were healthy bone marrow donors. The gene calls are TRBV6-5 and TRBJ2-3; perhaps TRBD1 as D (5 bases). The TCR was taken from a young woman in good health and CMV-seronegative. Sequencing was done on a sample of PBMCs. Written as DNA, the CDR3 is TGTGCCAGCAGTTATGACAGCTCGACAGATACGCAGTATTTT. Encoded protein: CASSYDSSTDTQYF.